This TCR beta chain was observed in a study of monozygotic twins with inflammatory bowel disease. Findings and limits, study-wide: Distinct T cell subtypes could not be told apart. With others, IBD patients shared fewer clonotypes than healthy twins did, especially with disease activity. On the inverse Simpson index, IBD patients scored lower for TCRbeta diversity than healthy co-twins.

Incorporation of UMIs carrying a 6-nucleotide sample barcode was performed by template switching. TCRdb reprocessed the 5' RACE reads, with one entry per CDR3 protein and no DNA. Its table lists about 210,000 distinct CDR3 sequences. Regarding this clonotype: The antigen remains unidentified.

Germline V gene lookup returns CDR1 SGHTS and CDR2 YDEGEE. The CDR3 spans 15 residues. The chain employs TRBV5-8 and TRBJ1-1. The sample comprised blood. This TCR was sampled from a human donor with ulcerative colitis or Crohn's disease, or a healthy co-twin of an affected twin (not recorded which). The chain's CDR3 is CASSLVSRLRAEAFF. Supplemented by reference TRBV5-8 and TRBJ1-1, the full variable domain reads EAGVTQSPTHLIKTRGQQATLRCSPISGHTSVYWYQQALGLGLQFLLWYDEGEERNRGNFPPRFSGRQFPNYSSELNVNALELEDSALYLCASSLVSRLRAEAFFGQGTRLTVV.